The T cell receptor (beta chain) described here comes from a study of CD8 T cells in Susac syndrome. Germline V gene lookup returns CDR1 MNHEY and CDR2 SVGAGI. The V segment lost 0 bases and the J segment 0 bases; nucleotides outside the gene matches: 11. The CDR3 is 21 amino acids. Reverse transcription of roughly 0.45 to 1 ug RNA was performed with random hexamers. Using its own MiXCR run on the immunoSEQ multiplex PCR reads, TCRdb lists one record per CDR3 protein. The table has 100,000 to 150,000 distinct CDR3 sequences, 85% to 95% seen once. This TCR came from a human donor with multiple sclerosis. The sequencing sample was made of CD8+ T cells from PBMCs. The chain carries TRBV6-5 and TRBJ2-6; 10 nucleotides line up with TRBD1. The CDR3 DNA reads TGTGCCAGCAGTTACTCGCCCGGGACAGGGGCTCACTTCTCTGGGGCCAACGTCCTGACTTTC. Its protein product is CASSYSPGTGAHFSGANVLTF.